A single sample is the source of the 3 T cell receptor beta chains below, sequenced in a study of blood T cell repertoires in COVID-19. Clones were read by immunoSEQ multiplex PCR, and TCRdb kept only the in-frame ones, dropping some. Of under 150,000 clones listed, roughly 79% were seen once; the top ten hold 8% to 9.5%. The sample was peripheral blood. These receptors were collected from a woman aged 60-70 years with active or convalescent COVID-19.

In the case of this clone: Just one base apart from a much larger clone, this may be a read error. The genes are TRBV19 and TRBJ2-2, with D possibly being TRBD1 (6 bases). The CDR3 runs to 14 residues. V lost 7 bases, J lost 7 bases, and 16 bases lay in between. Looked up from germline, CDR1 is LNHDA and CDR2 is SQIVND (reference sequence). The CDR3 nucleotides read TGTGCCAGTAATATCGGACAGATGAACGGGGAGCTGTTTTTT. It yields the protein CASNIGQMNGELFF.

The chain uses TRBV9 and TRBJ2-7; the match to TRBD1 covers 9 bases. The CDR3 sequence is 16 residues long. Per the germline V gene, CDR1 is SGDLS and CDR2 is YYNGEE. Germline trimming cut 0 bases from V and 2 bases from J; bases unmatched to any gene: 6. CDR3 sequence (DNA): TGTGCCAGCAGCGTAGGAGTGGACAGGGGTACCTACGAGCAGTACTTC. Translated, it gives CASSVGVDRGTYEQYF.

This clone was counted a few times. The chain has TRBV4-1 and TRBJ1-2, with 9 nucleotides matching TRBD1. CDR1 and CDR2 (germline): MGHRA, YSYEKL. The junction had 14 bases not matched to a gene; V was cut back by 2 bases and J by 4 bases. CDR3 length: 18 residues. The CDR3 loop reads CASSQPSMAGQGSYGYTF. CDR3 DNA sequence: TGCGCCAGCAGCCAACCTAGCATGGCGGGACAGGGATCCTATGGCTACACCTTC.